This TCR beta chain was sequenced during a study of cytomegalovirus exposure and HLA in healthy donors. Points from the study as a whole: Serostatus for CMV was the only available immune exposure information. The likely explanation for a cluster of highly shared sequence variants was sequencing artifact.

The study ran its PCR with 60 Vbeta and 13 Jbeta primers. This table comes from immunoSEQ multiplex PCR, and its TCRdb copy is limited to in-frame clones, with some not included. Of fewer than 200,000 clones in the sample, more than 65% were seen once. With 4 bases removed from V and 2 bases from J, the gap between germline ends came to 18 bases. This CDR3 region has 17 residues. Germline CDR1 SGHDT, CDR2 YYEEEE. As concerns this clone: The antigen is undetermined.

The TCR comes from a woman aged 45-60 years in good health and CMV-seronegative. Sample: PBMCs. V is TRBV5-6 and J is TRBJ2-2; a possible D gene is TRBD2 (6 bases). The CDR3 DNA reads TGTGCCAGCAGCCCCCGAGGGTTGGCGGGAAACACCGGGGAGCTGTTTTTT. This codes for CASSPRGLAGNTGELFF.